This T cell receptor (beta chain) was recorded in a study of T cells after yellow fever vaccination. Study summary: For low cell numbers, libraries were made with SMART-Seq v4 Ultra Low Input. Study-level results: Weaker overall, the secondary response nonetheless peaked faster (day 5 versus 15).

At least ten counts were recorded for this clonotype. Its cognate antigen is unknown. CDR1 and CDR2 (germline): MNHEY, SMNVEV (reference sequence). The CDR3 runs 14 residues. The trim removed 7 bases at V and 6 bases at J, leaving 9 bases unmatched. Via MiXCR, TCRdb re-called the 5' RACE reads, giving one row per CDR3 protein. The table shows around 590,000 distinct CDR3 sequences, with roughly 12% occurring only once. The clonotype comes from a man younger than 40 who received the YFV17D yellow fever vaccine. The source was PBMCs, collected on the day of the yellow fever booster vaccination. The chain has TRBV27 and TRBJ2-1; TRBD1 aligns across 7 bases. In DNA, the CDR3 is TGTGCCAGCAAGGGACAGAGTTTTGGCAATGAGCAGTTCTTC. Translated: CASKGQSFGNEQFF.